Listed below are T cell receptor beta chains from one sample, sequenced in a study of tumor and adjacent non-tumor tissue in lung cancer. MiXCR, run by TCRdb on the multiplex PCR reads, gives a single entry per CDR3 protein. The table lists about 110,000 distinct CDR3 sequences, approximately 80% of them singletons. Sample: lung tumor tissue. The receptor set was obtained from a man aged 65 to 85 with non-small cell lung cancer. Each CDR3 is given without its conserved first and last residue.

TRBJ2-7 TRBV6-1 ASSDYSSDREQY
TRBJ2-3 TRBV11-2 ANGSQGFSDTQY
TRBJ2-7 TRBV13 ASSSTTGDEHN
TRBJ2-1 TRBV7-8 ASRRQGGGFNERF
TRBJ2-7 TRBV12-5 VSGSGGATYKQY
TRBJ1-4 TRBV4-2 ASSQVQLGITNEKLF
TRBJ2-2 TRBV20-1 SAGSGAHTGELL
TRBJ2-2 TRBV6-2/TRBV6-3 VGRGGKANTGELF
TRBJ1-1 TRBV28 ASYPRGRVTEAF
TRBJ1-1 TRBV6-2/TRBV6-3 ASNRNLRAF